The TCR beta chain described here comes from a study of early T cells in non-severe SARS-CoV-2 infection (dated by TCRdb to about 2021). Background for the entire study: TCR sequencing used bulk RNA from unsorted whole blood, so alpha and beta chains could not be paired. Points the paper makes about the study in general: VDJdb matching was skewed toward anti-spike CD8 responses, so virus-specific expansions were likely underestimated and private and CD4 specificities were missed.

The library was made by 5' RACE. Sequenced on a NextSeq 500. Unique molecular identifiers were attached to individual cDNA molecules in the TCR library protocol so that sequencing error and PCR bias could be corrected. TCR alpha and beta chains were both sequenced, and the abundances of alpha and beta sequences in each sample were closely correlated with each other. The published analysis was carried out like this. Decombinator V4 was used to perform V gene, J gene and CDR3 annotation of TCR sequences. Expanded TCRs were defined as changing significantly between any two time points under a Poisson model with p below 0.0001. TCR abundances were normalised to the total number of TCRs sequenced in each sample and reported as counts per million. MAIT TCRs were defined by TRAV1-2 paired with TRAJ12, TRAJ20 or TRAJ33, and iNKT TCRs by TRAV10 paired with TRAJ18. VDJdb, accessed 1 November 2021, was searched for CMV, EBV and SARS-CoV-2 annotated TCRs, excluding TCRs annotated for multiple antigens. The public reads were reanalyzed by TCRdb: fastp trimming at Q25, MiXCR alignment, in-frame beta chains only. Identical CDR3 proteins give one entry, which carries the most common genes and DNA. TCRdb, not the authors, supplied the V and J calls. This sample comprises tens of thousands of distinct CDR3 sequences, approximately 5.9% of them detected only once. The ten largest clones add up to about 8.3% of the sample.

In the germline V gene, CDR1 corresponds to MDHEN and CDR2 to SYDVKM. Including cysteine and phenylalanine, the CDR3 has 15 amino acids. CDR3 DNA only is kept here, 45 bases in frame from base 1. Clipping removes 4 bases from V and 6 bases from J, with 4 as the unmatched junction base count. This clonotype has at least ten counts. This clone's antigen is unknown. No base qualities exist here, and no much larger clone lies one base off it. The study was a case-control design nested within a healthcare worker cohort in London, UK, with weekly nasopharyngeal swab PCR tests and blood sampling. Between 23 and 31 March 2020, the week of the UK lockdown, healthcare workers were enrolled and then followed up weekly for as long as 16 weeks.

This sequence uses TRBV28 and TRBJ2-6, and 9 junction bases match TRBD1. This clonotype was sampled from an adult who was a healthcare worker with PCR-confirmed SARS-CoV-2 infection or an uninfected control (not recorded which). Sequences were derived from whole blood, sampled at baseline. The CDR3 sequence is CASSYRTGAANVLTF. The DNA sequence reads TGTGCCAGCAGTTACCGGACAGGGGCGGCCAACGTCCTGACTTTC.